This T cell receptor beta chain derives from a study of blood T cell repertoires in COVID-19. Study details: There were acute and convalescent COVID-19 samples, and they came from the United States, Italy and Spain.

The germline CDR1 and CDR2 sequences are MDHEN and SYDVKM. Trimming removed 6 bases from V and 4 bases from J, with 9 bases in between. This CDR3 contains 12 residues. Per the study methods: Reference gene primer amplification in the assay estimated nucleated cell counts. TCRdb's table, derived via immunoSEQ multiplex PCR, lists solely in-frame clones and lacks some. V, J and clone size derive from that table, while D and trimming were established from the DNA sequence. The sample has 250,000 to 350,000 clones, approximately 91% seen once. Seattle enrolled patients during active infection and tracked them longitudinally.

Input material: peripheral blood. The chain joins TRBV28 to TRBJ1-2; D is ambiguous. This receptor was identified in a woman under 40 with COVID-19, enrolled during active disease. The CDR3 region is CASRREGYGYTF. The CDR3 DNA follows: TGTGCCAGCAGACGAGAGGGCTATGGCTACACCTTC.